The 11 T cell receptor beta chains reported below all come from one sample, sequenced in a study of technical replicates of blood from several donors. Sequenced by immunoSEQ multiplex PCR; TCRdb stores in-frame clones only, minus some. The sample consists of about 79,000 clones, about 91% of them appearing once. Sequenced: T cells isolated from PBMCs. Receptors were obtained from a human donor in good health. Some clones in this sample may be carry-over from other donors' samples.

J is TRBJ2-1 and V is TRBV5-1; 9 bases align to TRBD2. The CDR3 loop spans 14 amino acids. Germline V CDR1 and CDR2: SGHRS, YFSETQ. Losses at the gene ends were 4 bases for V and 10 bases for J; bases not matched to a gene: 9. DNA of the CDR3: TGCGCCAGCAGCGAGACTAGCGGAGCAAGGGAGCAGTTCTTC. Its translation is CASSETSGAREQFF.

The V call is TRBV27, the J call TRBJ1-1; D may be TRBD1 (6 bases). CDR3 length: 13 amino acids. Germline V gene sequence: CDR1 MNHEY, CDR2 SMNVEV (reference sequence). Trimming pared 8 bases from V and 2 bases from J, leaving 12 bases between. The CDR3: CASCRDTNTEAFF. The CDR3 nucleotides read TGTGCCAGCTGCCGGGACACCAACACTGAAGCTTTCTTT.

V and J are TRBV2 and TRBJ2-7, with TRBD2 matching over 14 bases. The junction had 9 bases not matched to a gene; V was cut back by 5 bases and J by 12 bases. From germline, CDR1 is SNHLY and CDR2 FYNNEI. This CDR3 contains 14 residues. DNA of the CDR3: TGTGCCAGCAGTAACGGGGGGACTAGCGGGAGTACGTACTTC. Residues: CASSNGGTSGSTYF. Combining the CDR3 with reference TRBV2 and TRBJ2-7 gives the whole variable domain EPEVTQTPSHQVTQMGQEVILRCVPISNHLYFYWYRQILGQKVEFLVSFYNNEISEKSEIFDDQFSVERPDGSNFTLKIRSTKLEDSAMYFCASSNGGTSGSTYFGPGTRLTVT.

In DNA form, the CDR3 reads TGTGCCAGCAGTTATTCCGGGACAGGGTCGGGGTATGGCTACACCTTC. This sequence encodes CASSYSGTGSGYGYTF. The chain couples TRBV27 to TRBJ1-2, with 9 bases lining up with TRBD1. The CDR3 spans 16 residues. Germline CDR1 reads MNHEY; CDR2 reads SMNVEV (reference sequence). Trimming removed 4 bases from V and 5 bases from J; junction bases left unmatched: 11.

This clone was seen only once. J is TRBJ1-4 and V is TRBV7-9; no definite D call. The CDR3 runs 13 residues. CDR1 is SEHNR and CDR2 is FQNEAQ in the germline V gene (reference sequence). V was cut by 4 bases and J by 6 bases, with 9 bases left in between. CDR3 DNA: TGTGCCAGCAGCTCGCGAACAGATGAAAAACTGTTTTTT. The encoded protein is CASSSRTDEKLFF. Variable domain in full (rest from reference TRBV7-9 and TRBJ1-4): DTGVSQNPRHKITKRGQNVTFRCDPISEHNRLYWYRQTLGQGPEFLTYFQNEAQLEKSRLLSDRFSAERPKGSFSTLEIQRTEQGDSAMYLCASSSRTDEKLFFGSGTQLSVL.

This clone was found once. Written as DNA, the CDR3 is TGCAGCGCGTGGACACACCGGGCTGAAAAACTGTTTTTT. Translated: CSAWTHRAEKLFF. V gene TRBV29-1 combines with J gene TRBJ1-4; D is perhaps TRBD1 (5 bases). This CDR3 is 13 amino acids long. V shed 7 bases and J shed 7 bases, with 16 bases lying between them. The germline gives CDR1 SQVTM, CDR2 ANQGSEA.

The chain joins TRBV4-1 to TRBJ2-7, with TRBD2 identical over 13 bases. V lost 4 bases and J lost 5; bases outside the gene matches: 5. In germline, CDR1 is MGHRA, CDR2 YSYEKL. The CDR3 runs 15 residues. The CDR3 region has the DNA TGCGCCAGCAGCCGAAGGACTAGCGGGAGCAACGAGCAGTACTTC. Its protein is CASSRRTSGSNEQYF.

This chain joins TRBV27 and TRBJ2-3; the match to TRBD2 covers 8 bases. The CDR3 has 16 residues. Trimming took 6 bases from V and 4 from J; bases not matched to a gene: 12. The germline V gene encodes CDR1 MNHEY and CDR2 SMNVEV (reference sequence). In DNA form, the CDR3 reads TGTGCCAGCAGCCGGGGAGCGGGAGCCCCCGCAGATACGCAGTATTTT. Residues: CASSRGAGAPADTQYF.

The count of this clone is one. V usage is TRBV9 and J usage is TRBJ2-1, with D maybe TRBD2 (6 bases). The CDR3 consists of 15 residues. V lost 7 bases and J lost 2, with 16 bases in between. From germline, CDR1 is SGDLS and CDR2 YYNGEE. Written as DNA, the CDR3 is TGTGCCAGCGCCCTCGGGGGAGCGACCTACAATGAGCAGTTCTTC. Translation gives CASALGGATYNEQFF.

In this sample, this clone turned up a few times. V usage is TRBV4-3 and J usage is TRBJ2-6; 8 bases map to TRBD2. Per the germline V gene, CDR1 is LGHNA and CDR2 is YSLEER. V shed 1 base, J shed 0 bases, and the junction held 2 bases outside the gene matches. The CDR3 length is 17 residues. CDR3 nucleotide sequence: TGCGCCAGCAGCCAAGGGACTAGCAGCTCTGGGGCCAACGTCCTGACTTTC. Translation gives CASSQGTSSSGANVLTF.

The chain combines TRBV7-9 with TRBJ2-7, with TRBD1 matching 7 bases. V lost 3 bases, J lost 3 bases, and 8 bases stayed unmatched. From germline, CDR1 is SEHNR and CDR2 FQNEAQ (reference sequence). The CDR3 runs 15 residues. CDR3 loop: CASSFLTGLDYEQYF. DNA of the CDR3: TGTGCCAGCAGCTTCTTGACAGGGTTGGACTACGAGCAGTACTTC.